This T cell receptor beta chain was identified during a study of T cells in Graves' hyperthyroidism and ophthalmopathy. Recently diagnosed hyperthyroidism of less than 2 months' duration affected patients aged 18 to 65. This clonotype was seen many times. Its matching antigen is unknown. What was amplified from RNA transcripts were TCR beta CDR3 regions. The TCR CDR3 first-round RT-PCR relied on the HTBI primer set. Each CDR3 protein is one row after TCRdb ran MiXCR on the multiplex PCR reads. The data hold a few hundred thousand distinct CDR3 sequences, with about a fifth observed a single time. V lost 6 bases and J lost 4, with 10 bases in between. This CDR3 region has 13 residues. Study conclusions and caveats: Within blood appeared most thyroid clonotypes that had expanded above 0.001.

The genes are TRBV12-3 or TRBV12-4 and TRBJ1-3; D not resolved. The specimen was blood. The sequence derives from a man younger than 35 with Graves' hyperthyroidism. The CDR3 coding sequence is TGTGCCAGCAGACCAGCGGGGGGAAACACCATATATTTT. Residues: CASRPAGGNTIYF.